What follows are 27 T cell receptor beta chains derived from one specimen sequenced in a study of cytomegalovirus exposure and HLA in healthy donors. The primer mix had 60 Vbeta and 13 Jbeta primers. The method was immunoSEQ multiplex PCR; TCRdb's version includes in-frame clones alone and lacks a portion of them. The table shows fewer than 250,000 clones, with more than 65% occurring only once. Sequenced: PBMCs. The receptors were gathered from a woman aged 25 to 39 in good health and CMV-seropositive.

This clone was observed a few times. The CDR3 here is CASSKLAGRYEQYF. DNA of the CDR3: TGTGCCAGCAGTAAACTAGCGGGGAGATACGAGCAGTACTTC. The chain uses TRBV28 and TRBJ2-7; 10 bases are shared with TRBD2. The CDR3 runs to 14 residues. Germline V lookup: CDR1 MDHEN, CDR2 SYDVKM. V trimming: 5 bases; J trimming: 4 bases; junction bases outside the gene matches: 5.

Only one count was recorded for this clone. The chain employs TRBV19 and TRBJ2-2, with 7 bases that match TRBD1. The germline V gene encodes CDR1 LNHDA and CDR2 SQIVND (reference sequence). CDR3 size: 14 residues. V dropped 7 bases and J dropped 5; count of bases not matched to a gene: 7. In nucleotides, the CDR3 is TGTGCCAGTACCGGGACAGTTGGAACCGGGGAGCTGTTTTTT. This translates into CASTGTVGTGELFF.

The CDR3 reads CSVEGQGATEAFF. In nucleotides, the CDR3 is TGCAGCGTTGAAGGACAGGGGGCAACTGAAGCTTTCTTT. The chain has TRBV29-1 and TRBJ1-1; the match to TRBD1 covers 10 bases. This CDR3 has 13 amino acids. V trimming: 1 base; J trimming: 5 bases; junction bases outside the gene matches: 1. The V gene's germline CDR1 is SQVTM and CDR2 ANQGSEA.

The rearrangement links TRBV28 to TRBJ1-2, with D maybe TRBD1 (6 bases). CDR3 length: 14 residues. The germline V gene encodes CDR1 MDHEN and CDR2 SYDVKM. With 7 bases removed from V and 4 bases from J, the gap between germline ends came to 16 bases. CDR3 protein: CASTIPGGLYGYTF. In nucleotides, the CDR3 is TGTGCCAGCACCATTCCGGGGGGCCTCTATGGCTACACCTTC.

J is TRBJ2-3 and V is TRBV4-1, with 7 bases matching TRBD2. V dropped 5 bases and J dropped 0; count of bases not matched to a gene: 11. Germline assignment: CDR1 MGHRA and CDR2 YSYEKL. The CDR3 length is 17 residues. CDR3 protein: CASSSDGGELSTDTQYF. For the CDR3, the DNA is TGCGCCAGCAGCTCCGATGGGGGGGAACTTAGCACAGATACGCAGTATTTT.

CDR3 in amino acids: CASSLGDRGRYNQPQHF. As DNA, the CDR3 is TGCGCCAGCAGCTTGGGGGACAGGGGGCGTTACAATCAGCCCCAGCATTTT. V is TRBV5-1 and J is TRBJ1-5, with 12 bases that match TRBD1. Germline V gene sequence: CDR1 SGHRS, CDR2 YFSETQ. The CDR3 contains 17 residues. The ends lost 0 bases at V and 3 bases at J; junction bases unmatched: 4.

The chain recombines TRBV14 with TRBJ2-7; 8 nucleotides agree with TRBD2. Germline trimming cut 6 bases from V and 2 bases from J; bases unmatched to any gene: 6. Germline CDR1 reads SGHDN; CDR2 reads FVKESK. This CDR3 region has 14 residues. CDR3 region: CASSITSGAYEQYF. CDR3 DNA: TGTGCCAGCAGTATCACTAGCGGCGCCTACGAGCAGTACTTC.

This chain links TRBV28 with TRBJ1-1; D unclear. Germline CDR1 reads MDHEN; CDR2 reads SYDVKM. V lost 6 bases, J lost 4 bases, and 18 bases lay in between. CDR3 length: 15 residues. DNA for the CDR3: TGTGCCAGCAGCCTCCCGGGAAAACTGGGCACTGAAGCTTTCTTT. Amino acids: CASSLPGKLGTEAFF.

This clone was detected only a few times. The V and J genes are TRBV6-1 and TRBJ1-2; 7 nucleotides align to TRBD1. Germline loops: CDR1 MNHNS, CDR2 SASEGT. This CDR3 has 14 residues. The junction had 4 bases not matched to a gene; V was cut back by 0 bases and J by 6 bases. Here the CDR3 DNA reads TGTGCCAGCAGTGAAGCAGGGCAGGGGGATGGCTACACCTTC. Its translation: CASSEAGQGDGYTF.

The chain joins TRBV2 to TRBJ2-2, with 8 bases identical to TRBD2. In germline, CDR1 is SNHLY, CDR2 FYNNEI. V lost 7 bases and J lost 0; bases outside the gene matches: 10. There are 17 residues in the CDR3. Here the CDR3 reads CASTRIGSGANTGELFF. The CDR3, as DNA: TGTGCCAGCACCCGCATTGGTAGCGGGGCGAACACCGGGGAGCTGTTTTTT.

The chain carries TRBV5-1 and TRBJ1-2; D unclear. The germline V gene has CDR1 SGHRS and CDR2 YFSETQ. This CDR3 has 16 amino acids. V was cut by 2 bases and J by 4 bases, with 18 bases left in between. For the CDR3, the DNA is TGCGCCAGCAGCTTAGAGGCGGAACAACGGATCTATGGCTACACCTTC. Amino acid sequence: CASSLEAEQRIYGYTF.

The rearrangement links TRBV5-1 to TRBJ2-3; D ambiguous. V dropped 6 bases and J dropped 2 bases, with 16 bases sitting between them. Germline assignment: CDR1 SGHRS and CDR2 YFSETQ. The CDR3 is 15 residues long. In DNA, the CDR3 is TGCGCCAGCACCCTAAACTACCTTCCCACAGATACGCAGTATTTT. It is translated as CASTLNYLPTDTQYF. Filled out from reference TRBV5-1 and TRBJ2-3, the complete variable domain reads KAGVTQTPRYLIKTRGQQVTLSCSPISGHRSVSWYQQTPGQGLQFLFEYFSETQRNKGNFPGRFSGRQFSNSRSEMNVSTLELGDSALYLCASTLNYLPTDTQYFGPGTRLTVL.

The chain joins TRBV10-2 to TRBJ2-3; 12 bases match TRBD2. Unmatched junction bases numbered 3, after V lost 7 bases and J lost 1 base. In germline, CDR1 is WSHSY, CDR2 SAAADI. The CDR3 is 15 amino acids. As DNA, the CDR3 is TGCGCCAGCACTCTAGCGGGAGGGGGCACAGATACGCAGTATTTT. Its protein product is CASTLAGGGTDTQYF.

The sample holds one count of this clone. The chain employs TRBV10-3 and TRBJ2-1, with D unclear. This CDR3 comprises 14 residues. The V end lost 0 bases, the J end lost 7 bases, and 10 bases lay between the germline ends. The germline CDR1 and CDR2 sequences are ENHRY and SYGVKD. In DNA form, the CDR3 reads TGTGCCATCAGTGAGTCGACTCAAGGTAATGAGCAGTTCTTC. It specifies CAISESTQGNEQFF.

The V and J genes are TRBV9 and TRBJ1-4; D possibly corresponds to TRBD1 (6 bases). The germline V and J ends were trimmed by 4 bases and 11 bases, with 12 bases remaining between them. CDR1 SGDLS and CDR2 YYNGEE come from the germline V gene. The CDR3 is 12 amino acids. CDR3 residues: CASSPDRDKLFF. The CDR3, as DNA: TGTGCCAGCAGCCCGGACAGAGATAAACTGTTTTTT.

The chain employs TRBV27 and TRBJ1-3, with TRBD1 matching 7 bases. This CDR3 is 15 amino acids long. The germline gives CDR1 MNHEY, CDR2 SMNVEV (reference sequence). J gave up 1 base and V 4 bases, and 4 bases lay outside the gene matches. The CDR3 region has the DNA TGTGCCAGCAGTTCGGGACAGAGGTCTGGAAACACCATATATTTT. Residues: CASSSGQRSGNTIYF.

The chain couples TRBV13 to TRBJ2-3; 7 bases are a match to TRBD1. V shed 5 bases and J 2 bases; nucleotides not matched to a gene: 4. Germline values: CDR1 PRHDT, CDR2 FYEKMQ (reference sequence). This CDR3 has 14 amino acids. The CDR3 protein is CASSGDRVTDTQYF. The CDR3 DNA follows: TGTGCCAGCAGCGGAGACAGGGTCACAGATACGCAGTATTTT. The full variable domain, completed using reference TRBV13 and TRBJ2-3, is AAGVIQSPRHLIKEKRETATLKCYPIPRHDTVYWYQQGPGQDPQFLISFYEKMQSDKGSIPDRFSAQQFSDYHSELNMSSLELGDSALYFCASSGDRVTDTQYFGPGTRLTVL.

The chain combines TRBV9 with TRBJ1-3; possible D gene TRBD1, 6 bases. The CDR3 spans 14 residues. The germline CDR1 and CDR2 sequences are SGDLS and YYNGEE. The germline V and J ends were trimmed by 4 bases and 1 base, with 9 bases remaining between them. CDR3 sequence: CASSITGSGNTIYF. CDR3 DNA sequence: TGTGCCAGCAGCATAACAGGGTCTGGAAACACCATATATTTT. The variable domain in full, completed from reference TRBV9 and TRBJ1-3, reads DSGVTQTPKHLITATGQRVTLRCSPRSGDLSVYWYQQSLDQGLQFLIQYYNGEERAKGNILERFSAQQFPDLHSELNLSSLELGDSALYFCASSITGSGNTIYFGEGSWLTVV.

This clone appeared a few times. J is TRBJ1-6 and V is TRBV15; the match to TRBD1 covers 11 bases. J was trimmed by 6 bases and V by 9 bases; bases with no gene match: 4. The CDR3 has 14 amino acids. CDR1 LNHNV and CDR2 YYDKDF come from the germline V gene (reference sequence). CDR3 nucleotides: TGTGCCACGAGGGGGACAGGGGGTAATTCACCCCTCCACTTT. This translates into CATRGTGGNSPLHF.

The rearrangement links TRBV7-9 to TRBJ1-2; 8 bases fit TRBD1. With V trimmed by 5 bases and J by 4 bases, 9 bases remained unmatched. The CDR3 spans 15 residues. The germline gives CDR1 SEHNR, CDR2 FQNEAQ (reference sequence). The chain's CDR3 is CASSIPGTGFYGYTF. CDR3 nucleotides: TGTGCCAGCAGCATACCCGGGACAGGATTCTATGGCTACACCTTC.

For the CDR3, the DNA is TGTGCCAGTAGTATAACTCCGGGTGGCTACACCTTC. This sequence encodes CASSITPGGYTF. The chain combines TRBV19 with TRBJ1-2, with no clear D. The ends were cut back, 2 bases at V and 7 bases at J, with 8 bases in the middle. CDR1 and CDR2 (germline): LNHDA, SQIVND (reference sequence). The CDR3 length is 12 residues.

This clone has only a few counts. The V and J genes are TRBV29-1 and TRBJ1-2, with D possibly matching TRBD1 (6 bases). This CDR3 spans 16 amino acids. The germline V gene encodes CDR1 SQVTM and CDR2 ANQGSEA. Trimming cost V 2 bases and J 8 bases, with 24 bases left between them. The CDR3 reads CSVEFTGHPPQRGYTF. CDR3 DNA sequence: TGCAGCGTTGAATTTACAGGGCACCCCCCACAAAGAGGCTACACCTTC.

The CDR3 spells CASSERDRGEAFF. The CDR3 nucleotides read TGTGCCAGCAGTGAAAGGGACAGGGGAGAAGCTTTCTTT. The rearrangement uses TRBV6-1 and TRBJ1-1; 10 bases match TRBD1. The germline CDR1 and CDR2 sequences are MNHNS and SASEGT. This CDR3 is 13 amino acids long. J was trimmed by 8 bases and V by 2 bases; bases with no gene match: 2.

A few counts support this clone. The chain joins TRBV4-1 to TRBJ2-5; tentative D call: TRBD2 (5 bases). Trimming pared 4 bases from V and 2 bases from J, leaving 17 bases between. CDR3 length: 16 residues. Germline V gene lookup returns CDR1 MGHRA and CDR2 YSYEKL. This CDR3 is CASSLSMFSAQETQYF. DNA for the CDR3: TGCGCCAGCAGCCTCTCGATGTTTAGCGCTCAAGAGACCCAGTACTTC.

This clone has more than one count but fewer than ten. J is TRBJ2-1 and V is TRBV7-9; TRBD2 aligns across 12 bases. Trimming took 5 bases from V and 7 from J; bases not matched to a gene: 3. Germline values: CDR1 SEHNR, CDR2 FQNEAQ (reference sequence). The CDR3 has 14 residues. The CDR3 nucleotides read TGTGCCAGCAGCCTAGGGACTAGCGGGAATGAGCAGTTCTTC. It is translated as CASSLGTSGNEQFF.

The rearrangement links TRBV7-9 to TRBJ2-7; 13 bases agree with TRBD2. The length of the CDR3 is 15 residues. Looked up from germline, CDR1 is SEHNR and CDR2 is FQNEAQ (reference sequence). The junction had 5 bases not matched to a gene; V was cut back by 4 bases and J by 5 bases. The CDR3 coding sequence is TGTGCCAGCAGCTCGGGACTAGCGGGGACCCACGAGCAGTACTTC. As protein: CASSSGLAGTHEQYF.

The chain links TRBV18 to TRBJ1-5; 9 bases line up with TRBD1. Per the germline V gene, CDR1 is KGHSH and CDR2 is LQKENI. This CDR3 contains 16 residues. J lost 2 bases, V lost 4 bases, and 6 bases had no gene match. The CDR3, as DNA: TGTGCCAGCTCACAGGACAGGGGCCCAGGCAATCAGCCCCAGCATTTT. Residues: CASSQDRGPGNQPQHF. The whole variable domain, filled in from reference TRBV18 and TRBJ1-5, reads NAGVMQNPRHLVRRRGQEARLRCSPMKGHSHVYWYRQLPEEGLKFMVYLQKENIIDESGMPKERFSAEFPKEGPSILRIQQVVRGDSAAYFCASSQDRGPGNQPQHFGDGTRLSIL.